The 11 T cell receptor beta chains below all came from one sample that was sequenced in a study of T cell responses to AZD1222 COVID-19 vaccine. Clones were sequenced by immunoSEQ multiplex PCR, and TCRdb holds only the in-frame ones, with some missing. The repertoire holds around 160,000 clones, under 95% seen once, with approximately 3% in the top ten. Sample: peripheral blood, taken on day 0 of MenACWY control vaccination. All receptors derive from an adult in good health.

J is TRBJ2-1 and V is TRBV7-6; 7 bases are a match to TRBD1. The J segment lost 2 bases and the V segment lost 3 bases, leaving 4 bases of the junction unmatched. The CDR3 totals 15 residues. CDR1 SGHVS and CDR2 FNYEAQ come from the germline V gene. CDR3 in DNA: TGTGCCAGCAGCTTTAGAGGGGGCGCCTACAATGAGCAGTTCTTC. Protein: CASSFRGGAYNEQFF.

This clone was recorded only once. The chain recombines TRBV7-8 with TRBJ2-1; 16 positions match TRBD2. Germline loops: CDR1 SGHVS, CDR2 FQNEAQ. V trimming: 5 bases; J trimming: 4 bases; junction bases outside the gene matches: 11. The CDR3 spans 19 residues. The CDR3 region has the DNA TGTGCCAGCAGCCGACCGGGACTAGCGGGAGGGCGGCAATACAATGAGCAGTTCTTC. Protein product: CASSRPGLAGGRQYNEQFF.

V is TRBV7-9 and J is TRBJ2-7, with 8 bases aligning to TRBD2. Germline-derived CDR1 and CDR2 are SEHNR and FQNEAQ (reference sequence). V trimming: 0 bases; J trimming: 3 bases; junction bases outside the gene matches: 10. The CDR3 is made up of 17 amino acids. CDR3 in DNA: TGTGCCAGCAGCTTAGCGTCCTCCAGCGGGGGTAACTACGAGCAGTACTTC. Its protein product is CASSLASSSGGNYEQYF.

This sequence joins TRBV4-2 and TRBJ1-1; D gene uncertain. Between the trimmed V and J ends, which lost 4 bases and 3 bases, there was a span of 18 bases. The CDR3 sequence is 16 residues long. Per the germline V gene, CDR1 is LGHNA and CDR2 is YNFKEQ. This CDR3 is CASSPRSLRPDTEAFF. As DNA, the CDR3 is TGTGCCAGCAGCCCCCGGTCTCTCCGACCTGACACTGAAGCTTTCTTT.

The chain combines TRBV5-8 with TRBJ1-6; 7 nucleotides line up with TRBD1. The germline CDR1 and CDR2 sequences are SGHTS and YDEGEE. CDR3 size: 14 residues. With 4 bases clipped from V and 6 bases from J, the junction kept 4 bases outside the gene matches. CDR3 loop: CASSPGQSNSPLHF. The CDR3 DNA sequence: TGTGCCAGCAGCCCGGGACAGAGTAATTCACCCCTCCACTTT.

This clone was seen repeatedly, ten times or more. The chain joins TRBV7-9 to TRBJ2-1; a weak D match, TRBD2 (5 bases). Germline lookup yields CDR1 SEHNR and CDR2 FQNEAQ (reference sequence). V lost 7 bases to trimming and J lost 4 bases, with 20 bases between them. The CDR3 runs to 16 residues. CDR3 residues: CASNNDRDTVYNEQFF. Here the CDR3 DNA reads TGTGCCAGCAACAACGATCGGGATACAGTGTACAATGAGCAGTTCTTC. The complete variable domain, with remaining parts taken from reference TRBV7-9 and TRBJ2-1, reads DTGVSQNPRHKITKRGQNVTFRCDPISEHNRLYWYRQTLGQGPEFLTYFQNEAQLEKSRLLSDRFSAERPKGSFSTLEIQRTEQGDSAMYLCASNNDRDTVYNEQFFGPGTRLTVL.

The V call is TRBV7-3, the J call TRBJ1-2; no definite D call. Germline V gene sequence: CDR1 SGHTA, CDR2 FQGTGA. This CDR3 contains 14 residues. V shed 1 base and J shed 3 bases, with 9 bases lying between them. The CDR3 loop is CASSLNRADYGYTF. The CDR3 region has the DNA TGTGCCAGCAGCTTAAACCGGGCGGACTATGGCTACACCTTC. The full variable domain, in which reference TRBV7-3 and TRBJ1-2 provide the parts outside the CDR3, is GAGVSQTPSNKVTEKGKYVELRCDPISGHTALYWYRQSLGQGPEFLIYFQGTGAADDSGLPNDRFFAVRPEGSVSTLKIQRTERGDSAVYLCASSLNRADYGYTFGSGTRLTVV.

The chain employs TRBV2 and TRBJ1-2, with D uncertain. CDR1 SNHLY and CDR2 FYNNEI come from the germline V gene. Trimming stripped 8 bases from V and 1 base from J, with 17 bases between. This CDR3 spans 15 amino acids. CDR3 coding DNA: TGTGCCAGCTTGAATTCGAAACAGATTAACTATGGCTACACCTTC. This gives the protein CASLNSKQINYGYTF.

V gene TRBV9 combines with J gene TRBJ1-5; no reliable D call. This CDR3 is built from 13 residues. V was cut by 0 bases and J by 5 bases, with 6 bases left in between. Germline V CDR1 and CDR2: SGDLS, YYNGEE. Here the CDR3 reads CASSVEWDQPQHF. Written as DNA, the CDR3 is TGTGCCAGCAGCGTAGAGTGGGATCAGCCCCAGCATTTT.

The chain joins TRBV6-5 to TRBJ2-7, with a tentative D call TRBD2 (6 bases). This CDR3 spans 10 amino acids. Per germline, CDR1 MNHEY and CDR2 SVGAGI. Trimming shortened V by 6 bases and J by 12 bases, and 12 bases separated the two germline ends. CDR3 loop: CASSLLAWYF. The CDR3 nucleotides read TGTGCCAGCAGCTTACTAGCTTGGTACTTC.

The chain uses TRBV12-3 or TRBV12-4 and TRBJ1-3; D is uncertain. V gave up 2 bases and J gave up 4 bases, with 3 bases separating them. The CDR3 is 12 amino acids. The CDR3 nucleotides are TGTGCCAGCAGTTTATTAGGAAACACCATATATTTT. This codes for CASSLLGNTIYF.